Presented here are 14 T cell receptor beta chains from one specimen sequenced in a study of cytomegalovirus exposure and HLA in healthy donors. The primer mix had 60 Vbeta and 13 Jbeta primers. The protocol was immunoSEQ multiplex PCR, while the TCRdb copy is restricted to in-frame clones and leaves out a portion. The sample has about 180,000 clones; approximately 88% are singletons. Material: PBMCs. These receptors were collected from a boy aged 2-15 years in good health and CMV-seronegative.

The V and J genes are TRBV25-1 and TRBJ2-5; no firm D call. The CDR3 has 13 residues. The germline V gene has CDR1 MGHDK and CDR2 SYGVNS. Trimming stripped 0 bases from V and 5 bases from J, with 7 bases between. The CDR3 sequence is CASSEYVGETQYF. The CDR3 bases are TGTGCCAGCAGTGAATATGTCGGGGAGACCCAGTACTTC. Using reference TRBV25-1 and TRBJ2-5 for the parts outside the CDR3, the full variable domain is EADIYQTPRYLVIGTGKKITLECSQTMGHDKMYWYQQDPGMELHLIHYSYGVNSTEKGDLSSESTVSRIRTEHFPLTLESARPSHTSQYLCASSEYVGETQYFGPGTRLLVL.

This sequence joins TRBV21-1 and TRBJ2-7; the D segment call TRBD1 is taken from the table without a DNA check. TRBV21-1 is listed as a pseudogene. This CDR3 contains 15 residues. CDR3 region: CASSKGGQGTYEQYF. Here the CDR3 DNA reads TGTGCCAGCAGCAAAGGAGGACAGGGGACCTACGAGCAGTACTTC.

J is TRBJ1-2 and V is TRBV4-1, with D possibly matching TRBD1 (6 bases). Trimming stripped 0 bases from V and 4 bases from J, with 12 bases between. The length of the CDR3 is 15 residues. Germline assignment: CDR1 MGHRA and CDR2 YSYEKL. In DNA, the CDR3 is TGCGCCAGCAGCCAAGATGAGGGGGGGCGCTATGGCTACACCTTC. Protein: CASSQDEGGRYGYTF.

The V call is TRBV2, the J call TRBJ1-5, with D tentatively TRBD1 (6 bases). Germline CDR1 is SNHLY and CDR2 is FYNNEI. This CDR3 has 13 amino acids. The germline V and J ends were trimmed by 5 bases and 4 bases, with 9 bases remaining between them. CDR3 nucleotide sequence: TGTGCCAGCAGTTTACAGGGTAATCAGCCCCAGCATTTT. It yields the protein CASSLQGNQPQHF. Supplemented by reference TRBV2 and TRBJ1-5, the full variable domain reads EPEVTQTPSHQVTQMGQEVILRCVPISNHLYFYWYRQILGQKVEFLVSFYNNEISEKSEIFDDQFSVERPDGSNFTLKIRSTKLEDSAMYFCASSLQGNQPQHFGDGTRLSIL.

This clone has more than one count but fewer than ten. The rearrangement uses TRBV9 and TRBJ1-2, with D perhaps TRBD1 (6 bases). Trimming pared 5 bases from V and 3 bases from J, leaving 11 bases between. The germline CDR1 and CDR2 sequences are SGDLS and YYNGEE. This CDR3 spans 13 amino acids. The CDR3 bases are TGTGCCAGCAGTCCGGACAGTGACTATGGCTACACCTTC. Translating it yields CASSPDSDYGYTF.

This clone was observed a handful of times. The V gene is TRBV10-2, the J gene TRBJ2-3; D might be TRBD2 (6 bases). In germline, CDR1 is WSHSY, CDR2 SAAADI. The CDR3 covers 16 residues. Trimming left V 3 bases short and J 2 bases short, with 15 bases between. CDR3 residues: CASSESQIADTDTQYF. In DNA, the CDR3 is TGCGCCAGCAGTGAATCCCAAATAGCGGACACAGATACGCAGTATTTT.

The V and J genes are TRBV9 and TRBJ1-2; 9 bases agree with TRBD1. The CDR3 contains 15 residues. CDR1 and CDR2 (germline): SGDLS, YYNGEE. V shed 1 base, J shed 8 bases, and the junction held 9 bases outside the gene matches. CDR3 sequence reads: CASSVRPWTGDGYTF. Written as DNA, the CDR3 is TGTGCCAGCAGCGTAAGACCTTGGACAGGGGACGGCTACACCTTC.

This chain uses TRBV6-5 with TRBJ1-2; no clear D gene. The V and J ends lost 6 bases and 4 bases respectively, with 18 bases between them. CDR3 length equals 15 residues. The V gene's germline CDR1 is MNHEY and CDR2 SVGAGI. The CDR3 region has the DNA TGTGCCAGCAGCCCCTCCAAAGCTTCCTCCTATGGCTACACCTTC. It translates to CASSPSKASSYGYTF.

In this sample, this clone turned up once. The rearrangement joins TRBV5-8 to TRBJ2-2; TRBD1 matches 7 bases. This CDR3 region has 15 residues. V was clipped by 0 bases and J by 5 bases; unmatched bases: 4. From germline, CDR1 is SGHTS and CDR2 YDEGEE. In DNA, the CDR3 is TGTGCCAGCAGCTTGGGCCAGACAGGGACCGGGGAGCTGTTTTTT. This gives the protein CASSLGQTGTGELFF.

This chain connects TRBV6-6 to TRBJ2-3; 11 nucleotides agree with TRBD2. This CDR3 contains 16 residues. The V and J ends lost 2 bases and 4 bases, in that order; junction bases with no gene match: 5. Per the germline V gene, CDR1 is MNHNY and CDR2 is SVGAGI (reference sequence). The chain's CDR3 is CASSYAASGRSDTQYF. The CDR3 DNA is TGTGCCAGCAGTTACGCGGCTAGCGGGAGGTCAGATACGCAGTATTTT.

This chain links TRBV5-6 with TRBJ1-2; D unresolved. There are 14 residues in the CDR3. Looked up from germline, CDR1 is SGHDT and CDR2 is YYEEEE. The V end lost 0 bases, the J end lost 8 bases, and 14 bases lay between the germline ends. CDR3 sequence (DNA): TGTGCCAGCAGCTTGGCAGGCAGCCATGTAGGCTACACCTTC. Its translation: CASSLAGSHVGYTF.

The CDR3 reads CASSEFARDGELFF. The CDR3 DNA is TGTGCCAGCAGTGAATTCGCGCGGGACGGGGAGCTGTTTTTT. The V and J genes are TRBV25-1 and TRBJ2-2; the D gene is possibly TRBD2 (6 bases). Germline CDR1 reads MGHDK; CDR2 reads SYGVNS. V was cut by 1 base and J by 7 bases, with 10 bases left in between. CDR3 length: 14 amino acids.

CDR3 nucleotides: TGTGCCAGCAGCTGGACCCCAGGGGGGGAGCAGTACTTC. Translated, it gives CASSWTPGGEQYF. The chain is built from TRBV7-3 and TRBJ2-7, with D perhaps matching TRBD1 (7 bases). The germline V gene has CDR1 SGHTA and CDR2 FQGTGA. CDR3 length equals 13 residues. The V end was cut by 4 bases, the J end by 7 bases, with 14 bases between.

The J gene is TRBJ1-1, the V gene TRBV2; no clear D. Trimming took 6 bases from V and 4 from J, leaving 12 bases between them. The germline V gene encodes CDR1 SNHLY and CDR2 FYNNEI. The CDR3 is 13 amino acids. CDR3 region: CASRDYKGTEAFF. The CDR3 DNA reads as TGTGCCAGCAGGGACTACAAGGGCACTGAAGCTTTCTTT.